The rows below give T cell receptor beta chains drawn from one sample of a study of blood T cell repertoires in COVID-19. The assay was immunoSEQ multiplex PCR, and TCRdb's table has in-frame clones only and misses some. The sample lists approximately 170,000 clones; roughly four fifths were seen once. Sequencing was done on a sample of peripheral blood. The receptors come from a woman aged 80 or over with acute or convalescent COVID-19. The CDR3 runs from the conserved cysteine through the conserved F or W. D genes are given only for firm matches. Not all rows give a size; the values are once, few, many and, for expanded clones, a class.

TRBV30	once	TRBJ1-3	NA	CAWSTQSTGNTIYF	TGTGCCTGGAGTACGCAGTCAACTGGAAACACCATATATTTT
TRBV19	NA	TRBJ2-5	TRBD2	CASGLAGGPETQYF	TGTGCCAGCGGACTAGCGGGAGGGCCAGAGACCCAGTACTTC
TRBV6-5	NA	TRBJ1-6	NA	CVSSYKAGHNSPLHF	TGTGTCAGCAGTTATAAGGCAGGGCATAATTCACCCCTCCACTTT
TRBV5-6	NA	TRBJ1-6	TRBD1	CASSLGTGGNSPLHF	TGTGCCAGCAGCTTGGGGACAGGGGGCAATTCACCCCTCCACTTT
TRBV19	NA	TRBJ2-1	TRBD2	CASSTTSLSEQFF	TGTGCCAGTAGTACGACTAGCCTTTCGGAGCAGTTCTTC
TRBV10-3	NA	TRBJ1-2	NA	CAISLNTNYGYTF	TGTGCCATCAGTCTTAACACTAACTATGGCTACACCTTC
TRBV28	NA	TRBJ1-1	NA	CASSFVRKDTEAFF	TGTGCCAGCAGCTTCGTGAGGAAAGACACTGAAGCTTTCTTT
TRBV3-1/TRBV3-2	NA	TRBJ2-7	NA	CASSQYRSSYEQYF	TGTGCCAGCAGCCAATACAGGAGCTCCTACGAGCAGTACTTC
TRBV29-1	NA	TRBJ2-5	TRBD2	CSVDGASGRAGETQYF	TGCAGCGTTGATGGTGCTAGCGGGAGGGCCGGGGAGACCCAGTACTTC
TRBV4-1	NA	TRBJ1-3	TRBD1	CASSQERGQRNTIYF	TGCGCCAGCAGCCAAGAGAGGGGACAGCGAAACACCATATATTTT
TRBV7-2	NA	TRBJ1-1	NA	CASSLGNRHPEAFF	TGTGCCAGCAGCTTAGGGAACAGGCACCCTGAAGCTTTCTTT